The following is a T cell receptor (beta chain) sequence with its context. Its specificity is not known. The ends lost 0 bases at V and 4 bases at J; junction bases unmatched: 2. This CDR3 region has 15 residues. The V gene's germline CDR1 is SGHRS and CDR2 YFSETQ. These data belong to a study of human T cells and chemical hapten exposure. Study information: Diphenylcyclopropenone was administered weekly to the scalp of patients throughout the roughly 25-week study. Chiefly women, the patients showed alopecia areata, totalis or universalis.

Study conclusions and caveats: Having alopecia, donors may respond immunologically unlike healthy people.

Time point defined: patch test 1, 2 weeks after DPC sensitization. Documented treatment: therapeutic diphenylcyclopropenone sensitization with weekly scalp DPC. Within the library, unique molecular identifiers were attached to each individual cDNA molecule. TCRdb re-derived calls from the RACE reads in MiXCR, one entry per CDR3 protein. This sample has 150,000 or so distinct CDR3 sequences, with 13% to 15% found just once. This clonotype was sampled from a young woman with alopecia areata. Some clones in this sample may be carry-over from other donors' samples. The sample consisted of whole blood, taken in connection with sensitization to the hapten diphenylcyclopropenone (DPC). The V gene is TRBV5-1, the J gene TRBJ2-1, with 9 bases lining up with TRBD2. The CDR3 here is CASSLALAGYNEQFF. DNA of the CDR3: TGCGCCAGCAGCTTGGCGCTAGCGGGATACAATGAGCAGTTCTTC.